The 11 T cell receptor beta chains below all came from one sample that was sequenced in a study of CXCR3-negative and CXCR3-positive naive CD8 T cells (dated by TCRdb to between 2019 and 2020). What the study reported, not specific to this receptor: TRB CDR3s from CXCR3-positive naive cells showed higher hydrophobicity (lower Kidera factor 4), lower energy, and higher strength and volume indices than CXCR3-negative naive cells.

Sequenced using a NextSeq 550. The Human TCR Profiling Kit (MiLaboratory) was used to make UMI-labeled 5' RACE TRB cDNA libraries. The reads underwent TCRdb reprocessing, giving one record for each CDR3 protein sequence and no DNA. Per the sample table, the count is roughly 93,000 distinct CDR3 sequences. The ten top clones hold 0.9% to 1.2% of the sample. These receptors have no identified antigens. Source material: naive CXCR3+ CD8+ T cells from blood. The cell subset or site tag for this specimen amounts to: CD45RO-CCR7+CD27+CD95- naive CD8+ T cells expressing CXCR3 (TNR3+). These receptors originate from a human donor in good health. Some clones in this sample may be carry-over from other donors' samples.

The chain employs TRBV5-1 and TRBJ2-3; TCRdb picks TRBD1, but there is no DNA to check that call. This CDR3 is built from 20 residues. CDR1 and CDR2 from the germline V gene are SGHRS and YFSETQ. CDR3 residues: CASSLDHPLGGRWVTDTQYF.

This chain connects TRBV29-1 to TRBJ2-1. Per the germline V gene, CDR1 is SQVTM and CDR2 is ANQGSEA. The CDR3 is made up of 11 amino acids. Here the CDR3 reads CSADTYNEQFF.

The chain is built from TRBV4-1 and TRBJ2-6; TCRdb selects TRBD2, and the lack of DNA leaves this call unchecked. The CDR3 has 16 amino acids. Germline V lookup: CDR1 MGHRA, CDR2 YSYEKL. The CDR3 is CASSQDEGGGANVLTF.

The chain joins TRBV11-2 to TRBJ2-7; absent DNA, TCRdb's TRBD2 call cannot be checked. CDR1 and CDR2 (germline): SGHAT, FQNNGV. The CDR3 is 14 residues long. CDR3 residues: CASSLGLVGDEQYF.

The chain combines TRBV29-1 with TRBJ1-2; the TRBD1 assignment by TCRdb is unverifiable without DNA. Germline loops: CDR1 SQVTM, CDR2 ANQGSEA. The CDR3 sequence is 13 residues long. This chain's CDR3 is CSVNPRGSYGYTF.

The chain couples TRBV7-9 to TRBJ2-7; lacking DNA, the TRBD1 call made by TCRdb goes unchecked. This CDR3 comprises 15 residues. Per germline, CDR1 SEHNR and CDR2 FQNEAQ (reference sequence). CDR3 loop: CASSPPLETTYEQYF.

CDR3 protein: CSARGSGGAFWADTQYF. The chain uses TRBV20-1 and TRBJ2-3; the TCRdb D gene call, TRBD2, has no DNA to confirm it. Germline lookup yields CDR1 DFQATT and CDR2 SNEGSKA (reference sequence). This CDR3 has 17 residues.

This chain uses TRBV19 with TRBJ2-2; checking the TCRdb D call of TRBD1 is not possible without DNA. Germline V gene data show CDR1 as LNHDA and CDR2 as SQIVND (reference sequence). The CDR3 is 16 residues long. This chain's CDR3 is CASRITGASATGELFF.

The genes are TRBV7-9 and TRBJ1-2; TCRdb's D gene call, TRBD1, goes unchecked for lack of DNA. Germline assignment: CDR1 SEHNR and CDR2 FQNEAQ (reference sequence). The CDR3 extends over 16 amino acids. The CDR3 loop reads CASSETGGPMPYGYTF.

The rearrangement uses TRBV12-3 or TRBV12-4 and TRBJ2-1. This CDR3 region has 11 residues. CDR3 protein: CASRSYNEQFF.

The rearrangement links TRBV7-8 to TRBJ2-5; absent DNA, TCRdb's TRBD2 call cannot be checked. Germline-derived CDR1 and CDR2 are SGHVS and FQNEAQ. There are 15 residues in the CDR3. CDR3 loop: CASSLLAGGFETQYF.